The clone carrying this T cell receptor (beta chain) was recorded at least ten times. The antigen is unknown. These data are taken from a study of identical twins. Findings and caveats of the study: Cross-sectional statistical analysis, not tracking of the same donors, underpinned the conclusions. With monozygotic twins, out-of-frame TCR alpha sharing exceeded what models estimated. Beta clonotypes that were abundant in cord blood contained fewer insertions, a pattern absent from memory repertoires.

Unique molecular identifiers were present on the cDNA, and a universal primer site came from template switching. Using its own MiXCR run on the 5' RACE reads, TCRdb lists one record per CDR3 protein. This sample carries under 300,000 distinct CDR3 sequences, 11% to 15% of them seen once, and the ten largest clones take approximately 9.3%. Trimming removed 8 bases from V and 4 bases from J, with 19 bases in between. The CDR3 extends over 15 amino acids. Source material: memory (CD45RO+) T cells sorted from blood. V and J are TRBV12-3 or TRBV12-4 and TRBJ2-3; maybe TRBD1 (6 bases). The TCR was taken from a woman between 18 and 30 years old in good health. CDR3: CASRLIPRGADTQYF. The CDR3 DNA reads as TGTGCCAGCCGACTCATTCCCAGGGGAGCAGATACGCAGTATTTT.